This TCR beta chain was sequenced in a study of Ad26.COV2.S vaccination and SARS-CoV-2 variants. This sample's treatment: 15 to 20 received Ad26.COV2.S at low or high dose, single or two shots; several received placebo; per-sample allocation not given. The samples were gathered on day 63 after the first injection of vaccine or placebo. Sequenced by immunoSEQ multiplex PCR; TCRdb stores in-frame clones only, minus some. The sample lists 350,000 to 550,000 clones, roughly nine tenths occurring once. J was trimmed by 4 bases and V by 8 bases; bases with no gene match: 10. Germline CDR1 is SGHAT and CDR2 is FQNNGV. CDR3 length: 15 residues.

The source of this sequence is a person aged 18-60 years who received the Ad26.COV2.S COVID-19 vaccine or a placebo. The chain is built from TRBV11-2 and TRBJ2-5, with TRBD1 identical over 10 bases. The material sequenced was peripheral blood, taken in a trial of Ad26.COV2.S vaccine versus placebo. The DNA of the CDR3 is TGTGCCAGCGGACAGGGGGGGCGCATTGGAGAGACCCAGTACTTC. Translation gives CASGQGGRIGETQYF.